This passage covers 4 T cell receptor beta chains from one sample sequenced in a study of a mutant IDH1 vaccine in newly diagnosed glioma. Described time point: week 47, end of study. In the vaccine, a single dose held 300 ug of the mutant IDH1 20-mer peptide, along with topical imiquimod. These TCRs are of unknown antigen specificity. Sequencing used immunoSEQ multiplex PCR; TCRdb keeps in-frame clones, though not all of them. The data contain approximately 60,000 clones, roughly 80% of them singletons. Specimen: PBMCs, collected from a glioma patient whose treatment included an IDH1 peptide vaccine. The receptors were gathered from a woman in her fifties or sixties with glioma.

The rearrangement joins TRBV5-1 to TRBJ1-2; D might be TRBD1 (6 bases). The length of the CDR3 is 17 residues. Trimming took off 4 bases at V and 0 bases at J, with 19 bases between the two ends. Per germline, CDR1 SGHRS and CDR2 YFSETQ. CDR3 coding DNA: TGCGCCAGCAGCCTTGAGGGGGAAGGCTTTTCTAACTATGGCTACACCTTC. Protein sequence: CASSLEGEGFSNYGYTF.

This chain connects TRBV5-1 to TRBJ1-1, with no clear D. This CDR3 has 15 amino acids. CDR1 and CDR2 (germline): SGHRS, YFSETQ. V was pared by 8 bases and J by 4 bases, with 21 bases between. As DNA, the CDR3 is TGCGCCAGGCGCCGACACGGGGTAATATGCACTGAAGCTTTCTTT. Residues: CARRRHGVICTEAFF.

The chain links TRBV30 to TRBJ2-1; 9 bases are a match to TRBD2. V lost 7 bases and J lost 10; bases outside the gene matches: 17. The CDR3 has 15 residues. The V gene's germline CDR1 is GTSNPN and CDR2 SVGIG (reference sequence). Written as DNA, the CDR3 is TGTGCCTCCTCTTCGGGGCTAGCGGGGATCGGGGAGCAGTTCTTC. Its protein product is CASSSGLAGIGEQFF.

The chain combines TRBV7-2 with TRBJ2-2, with 8 bases lining up with TRBD2. The CDR3 length is 16 residues. Germline V lookup: CDR1 SGHTA, CDR2 FQGNSA. Unmatched junction bases numbered 9, after V lost 5 bases and J lost 4 bases. DNA of the CDR3: TGTGCCAGCAGCCGTAGCGGGGTAACCTTCACCGGGGAGCTGTTTTTT. Its translation: CASSRSGVTFTGELFF.